Below, 25 T cell receptor beta chains from the same sample are listed, as sequenced in a study of identical twins. TCRdb recomputed calls from the 5' RACE reads with MiXCR, one row per CDR3 protein. There are 200,000 to 250,000 distinct CDR3 sequences in the sample; about 10% occur only once, and 9% to 10% lies in the top ten. The source material was memory T cells sorted from blood. The receptor source for this set is a middle-aged man in good health.

This clonotype came up once. The V gene is TRBV3-1, the J gene TRBJ1-1; D unclear. This CDR3 is 13 amino acids long. V lost 5 bases to trimming and J lost 3 bases, with 10 bases between them. Germline V CDR1 and CDR2: LGHDT, YNNKEL (reference sequence). The CDR3 protein is CASSKQIYTEAFF. The CDR3 coding sequence is TGTGCCAGCAGCAAACAGATTTACACTGAAGCTTTCTTT.

This clonotype was seen at least ten times. J is TRBJ1-5 and V is TRBV7-8, with 12 bases lining up with TRBD1. The CDR3 consists of 15 residues. Germline trimming cut 4 bases from V and 7 bases from J; bases unmatched to any gene: 5. The germline V gene encodes CDR1 SGHVS and CDR2 FQNEAQ. The CDR3 DNA is TGTGCCAGCAGCTCGCCGGGACAGGGGGCCCAGCCCCAGCATTTT. Amino acid sequence: CASSSPGQGAQPQHF.

V gene TRBV7-2 combines with J gene TRBJ2-1; TRBD1 matches 7 bases. V trimming: 6 bases; J trimming: 4 bases; junction bases outside the gene matches: 6. Germline CDR1 SGHTA, CDR2 FQGNSA. The CDR3 is 14 amino acids. CDR3: CASSRDSAYNEQFF. CDR3 sequence (DNA): TGTGCCAGCAGTCGGGACAGTGCTTACAATGAGCAGTTCTTC.

The chain uses TRBV2 and TRBJ1-2; 9 nucleotides line up with TRBD1. The germline V gene encodes CDR1 SNHLY and CDR2 FYNNEI. The V segment lost 7 bases and the J segment 8 bases; nucleotides outside the gene matches: 5. The length of the CDR3 is 12 residues. CDR3 region: CASTPGQGGYTF. CDR3 DNA: TGTGCCAGCACTCCGGGACAGGGAGGCTACACCTTC.

The chain has TRBV6-5 and TRBJ2-7, with 8 bases identical to TRBD1. The germline V gene has CDR1 MNHEY and CDR2 SVGAGI. Losses at the gene ends were 4 bases for V and 3 bases for J; bases not matched to a gene: 5. The CDR3 is 14 amino acids. The CDR3 DNA is TGTGCCAGCAGTTCACAGGGGGGAGGCTACGAGCAGTACTTC. This gives the protein CASSSQGGGYEQYF.

The chain has TRBV10-3 and TRBJ1-1; D is unresolved. The germline V gene has CDR1 ENHRY and CDR2 SYGVKD. Trimming shortened V by 0 bases and J by 1 base, and 3 bases separated the two germline ends. This CDR3 has 13 amino acids. The CDR3 protein is CAISESTNTEAFF. CDR3 coding DNA: TGTGCCATCAGTGAGTCAACGAACACTGAAGCTTTCTTT.

This clonotype has a count of ten or more. This chain links TRBV20-1 with TRBJ2-3, with D possibly being TRBD2 (6 bases). This CDR3 is 15 amino acids long. Germline lookup yields CDR1 DFQATT and CDR2 SNEGSKA (reference sequence). The germline V and J ends were trimmed by 0 bases and 1 base, with 11 bases remaining between them. CDR3 nucleotides: TGCAGTGCTAGAGATGGTGCTAGCGGCACAGATACGCAGTATTTT. This codes for CSARDGASGTDTQYF.

This clonotype was seen ten or more times. The J gene is TRBJ1-2, the V gene TRBV4-1; D unresolved. The germline V gene encodes CDR1 MGHRA and CDR2 YSYEKL. Between the trimmed V and J ends, which lost 1 base and 5 bases, there was a span of 17 bases. This CDR3 spans 16 amino acids. In DNA, the CDR3 is TGCGCCAGCAGCCAAGTAACAAACAGCGCTTCGTATGGCTACACCTTC. Protein sequence: CASSQVTNSASYGYTF.

This clonotype was seen a few times. The V call is TRBV7-2, the J call TRBJ2-3; tentative D call: TRBD2 (5 bases). Looked up from germline, CDR1 is SGHTA and CDR2 is FQGNSA. V was pared by 1 base and J by 2 bases, with 10 bases between. CDR3 length: 15 amino acids. In nucleotides, the CDR3 is TGTGCCAGCAGCTTAGTCGGGGAAAACACAGATACGCAGTATTTT. Translating it yields CASSLVGENTDTQYF.

This chain uses TRBV12-3 or TRBV12-4 with TRBJ2-1, with a weak D call TRBD2 (6 bases). The CDR3 loop spans 14 amino acids. Between the trimmed V and J ends, which lost 6 bases and 3 bases, there was a span of 12 bases. CDR3 amino acids: CASRSEGGYNEQFF. CDR3 sequence (DNA): TGTGCCAGCAGAAGTGAGGGAGGCTACAATGAGCAGTTCTTC.

The table lists this clonotype with many counts. The V and J genes are TRBV25-1 and TRBJ2-2, with no clear D. Germline V lookup: CDR1 MGHDK, CDR2 SYGVNS. The CDR3 extends over 12 amino acids. V gave up 10 bases and J gave up 1 base, with 7 bases separating them. Here the CDR3 reads CATLQNTGELFF. CDR3 nucleotide sequence: TGTGCCACCTTACAGAACACCGGGGAGCTGTTTTTT.

In the case of this clonotype: At one end the junction does not follow the germline gene, possibly because of a read error. The V call is TRBV20-1, the J call TRBJ1-2; D is possibly TRBD1 (6 bases). CDR3 length equals 15 residues. Germline assignment: CDR1 DFQATT and CDR2 SNEGSKA (reference sequence). As DNA, the CDR3 is TGCAGTGCTAGAGATAGGTCCCAGGGGATGCATGGCTACCCCTTC. It is translated as CSARDRSQGMHGYPF.

This clonotype was recorded at least ten times. The chain couples TRBV29-1 to TRBJ2-5, with 9 bases lining up with TRBD1. This CDR3 is 15 amino acids long. Germline lookup yields CDR1 SQVTM and CDR2 ANQGSEA. V trimming: 5 bases; J trimming: 5 bases; junction bases outside the gene matches: 12. CDR3 in DNA: TGCAGCGTTCAACCCCGGGACAGGGTCAGGGAGACCCAGTACTTC. Protein product: CSVQPRDRVRETQYF.

This clonotype showed up many times. This chain connects TRBV6-6 to TRBJ2-7; no clear D gene. With 2 bases removed from V and 6 bases from J, the gap between germline ends came to 8 bases. Germline V lookup: CDR1 MNHNY, CDR2 SVGAGI (reference sequence). The CDR3 runs to 12 residues. This CDR3 reads CASSYALSEQYF. The CDR3, as DNA: TGTGCCAGCAGTTACGCTCTGAGCGAGCAGTACTTC.

The sample holds many counts of this clonotype. This sequence joins TRBV10-3 and TRBJ2-3, with TRBD2 identical over 10 bases. Germline CDR1 ENHRY, CDR2 SYGVKD. With 3 bases clipped from V and 1 base from J, the junction kept 1 base outside the gene matches. The CDR3 runs to 15 residues. CDR3 in DNA: TGTGCCATCAGTGACGGGACTAGCGGCACAGATACGCAGTATTTT. Amino acids: CAISDGTSGTDTQYF.

This clonotype was recorded a few times. The chain joins TRBV7-9 to TRBJ2-7, with 7 bases identical to TRBD2. With V trimmed by 1 base and J by 6 bases, 6 bases remained unmatched. This CDR3 has 14 residues. In germline, CDR1 is SEHNR, CDR2 FQNEAQ (reference sequence). In DNA form, the CDR3 reads TGTGCCAGCAGCTTAGACCTCACGGGGGGCGAGCAGTACTTC. Its translation is CASSLDLTGGEQYF.

Many counts were recorded for this clonotype. This chain connects TRBV29-1 to TRBJ2-1, with 11 bases that match TRBD2. V was clipped by 3 bases and J by 2 bases; unmatched bases: 6. The CDR3 runs 16 residues. CDR1 is SQVTM and CDR2 is ANQGSEA in the germline V gene. Here the CDR3 DNA reads TGCAGCGTTGAGAGGGGACTAGCGGACCCCTACAATGAGCAGTTCTTC. Protein: CSVERGLADPYNEQFF.

The chain couples TRBV6-2 or TRBV6-3 to TRBJ2-6; the D is unclear. Deletions cut 5 bases from V and 3 bases from J, with 14 bases between. This CDR3 is 16 amino acids long. The germline CDR1 and CDR2 sequences are MNHEY and SVGEGT. CDR3 sequence (DNA): TGTGCCAGCAGTCCTCCGTTCTACGATGGGGCCAACGTCCTGACTTTC. This encodes CASSPPFYDGANVLTF.

This chain connects TRBV9 to TRBJ1-2, with TRBD1 as a possible D gene (5 bases). This CDR3 spans 14 amino acids. The ends were cut back, 3 bases at V and 3 bases at J, with 12 bases in the middle. CDR1 is SGDLS and CDR2 is YYNGEE in the germline V gene. The CDR3 here is CASSAEDTYYGYTF. The CDR3 nucleotides read TGTGCCAGCAGCGCAGAGGACACATACTATGGCTACACCTTC.

In this sample, this clonotype turned up many times. This chain links TRBV5-1 with TRBJ1-2, with a tentative D call TRBD1 (5 bases). V was pared by 4 bases and J by 8 bases, with 21 bases between. Per the germline V gene, CDR1 is SGHRS and CDR2 is YFSETQ. This CDR3 region has 15 residues. The CDR3 sequence: CASSRGEDGGFGYTF. The CDR3 bases are TGCGCCAGCAGCCGGGGGGAGGACGGTGGATTCGGCTACACCTTC.

In its sample, this clonotype was seen a few times. The chain is built from TRBV5-1 and TRBJ2-3; TRBD1 might be the D (6 bases). V lost 5 bases to trimming and J lost 0 bases, with 13 bases between them. This CDR3 is built from 15 residues. CDR1 is SGHRS and CDR2 is YFSETQ in the germline V gene. CDR3 nucleotides: TGCGCCAGCAGAGACGGACAGACTAGCACAGATACGCAGTATTTT. Protein sequence: CASRDGQTSTDTQYF. The full variable domain, rest sourced from reference TRBV5-1 and TRBJ2-3, is KAGVTQTPRYLIKTRGQQVTLSCSPISGHRSVSWYQQTPGQGLQFLFEYFSETQRNKGNFPGRFSGRQFSNSRSEMNVSTLELGDSALYLCASRDGQTSTDTQYFGPGTRLTVL.

This rearrangement joins TRBV5-1 to TRBJ2-6; 10 bases line up with TRBD1. This CDR3 has 18 amino acids. V shed 1 base and J 1 base; nucleotides not matched to a gene: 5. The germline CDR1 and CDR2 sequences are SGHRS and YFSETQ. The CDR3 spells CASSLRGQGGSGANVLTF. Written as DNA, the CDR3 is TGCGCCAGCAGCTTGCGTGGACAGGGGGGGTCTGGGGCCAACGTCCTGACTTTC.

The V gene is TRBV6-2 or TRBV6-3, the J gene TRBJ2-7; D is ambiguous. The CDR3 is 13 residues long. V was trimmed by 5 bases and J by 3 bases, leaving 11 bases between them. Per germline, CDR1 MNHEY and CDR2 SVGEGT. The CDR3 loop is CASSSPRLYEQYF. The CDR3 nucleotides read TGTGCCAGCAGTAGTCCCCGGCTCTACGAGCAGTACTTC.

V usage is TRBV21-1 and J usage is TRBJ2-7; the D segment call TRBD1 is taken from the table without a DNA check. TRBV21-1 counts as a pseudogene. This CDR3 has 14 amino acids. The CDR3 is CASSMDRVLCEQYF. The CDR3 DNA follows: TGTGCCAGCAGCATGGATAGGGTACTTTGCGAGCAGTACTTC.

V usage is TRBV4-3 and J usage is TRBJ1-5; D unclear. The ends were cut back, 0 bases at V and 5 bases at J, with 5 bases in the middle. CDR3 length equals 13 residues. Germline V gene lookup returns CDR1 LGHNA and CDR2 YSLEER. CDR3 bases: TGCGCCAGCAGCCAAGATCAGGATCAGCCCCAGCATTTT. It is translated as CASSQDQDQPQHF.